The clone carrying this T cell receptor (beta chain) was counted between two and nine times. One entry per CDR3 protein, called by TCRdb with MiXCR from the 5' RACE reads. The table has roughly 570,000 distinct CDR3 sequences, 9.6% seen once. V lost 7 bases and J 5 bases, leaving 9 bases between the germline ends. Germline CDR1 is MNHNY and CDR2 is SVGAGI (reference sequence). The CDR3 consists of 12 residues. This specimen comes from a study of identical twins. These data were also filed under a second study, of yellow fever vaccine responses in identical twins.

Input material: PBMCs. This chain connects TRBV6-6 to TRBJ2-4; maybe TRBD2 (5 bases). This sequence originates from a woman aged 18-35 years in good health. Here the CDR3 DNA reads TGTGCCAGCACGGGGTCCGAAAACATTCAGTACTTC. Amino acids: CASTGSENIQYF.